The rows below give T cell receptor beta chains drawn from one sample of a study of early T cells in non-severe SARS-CoV-2 infection. One entry per CDR3 protein, called by TCRdb with MiXCR from the 5' RACE reads. The data show about 59,000 distinct CDR3 sequences, with roughly 13% seen just once and about 9.3% held by the top ten. The sample in question was whole blood, obtained at baseline. The receptors originated from an adult who was a healthcare worker with PCR-confirmed SARS-CoV-2 infection or an uninfected control (not recorded which). Each CDR3 is given with its conserved first and last residue. Each record gives: J gene, CDR3 length, V gene, clone size, D gene, CDR3 DNA, CDR3 protein. A D gene is named only where the DNA matches it firmly. Rows may omit the clone size; those that give it use once, few, many or a size class.

j_call: TRBJ2-7; cdr3_length: 12; v_call: TRBV29-1; clone_size: once; d_call: NA; cdr3_nt: TGCAGCGTCGCCGGGACGGCCTTGGAGCAGTACTTC; cdr3_aa: CSVAGTALEQYF
j_call: TRBJ1-2; cdr3_length: 15; v_call: TRBV18; clone_size: NA; d_call: NA; cdr3_nt: TGTGCCAGCTCACCAGACGGAGATGCTAACTATGGCTACACCTTC; cdr3_aa: CASSPDGDANYGYTF
j_call: TRBJ2-2; cdr3_length: 15; v_call: TRBV27; clone_size: NA; d_call: NA; cdr3_nt: TGTGCCAGCAGTTTCTACCAACAGGGAGCCGGGGAGCTGTTTTTT; cdr3_aa: CASSFYQQGAGELFF
j_call: TRBJ2-7; cdr3_length: 14; v_call: TRBV10-3; clone_size: few; d_call: TRBD2; cdr3_nt: TGTGCCATCAACCCTAGCGGGAGGGCCTACGAGCAGTACTTC; cdr3_aa: CAINPSGRAYEQYF
j_call: TRBJ2-7; cdr3_length: 14; v_call: TRBV27; clone_size: NA; d_call: NA; cdr3_nt: TGTGCCAGCTCCCCCGGTGACAGTTCCTACGAGCAGTACTTC; cdr3_aa: CASSPGDSSYEQYF
j_call: TRBJ2-3; cdr3_length: 16; v_call: TRBV5-1; clone_size: few; d_call: TRBD2; cdr3_nt: TGCGCCAGCAGCCTAGGACTAGCGGGGAGGAAGGATACGCAGTATTTT; cdr3_aa: CASSLGLAGRKDTQYF
j_call: TRBJ2-5; cdr3_length: 14; v_call: TRBV27; clone_size: many; d_call: NA; cdr3_nt: TGTGCCAGCAGTTTAGCTAAGATTTCTGAGACCCAGTACTTC; cdr3_aa: CASSLAKISETQYF
j_call: TRBJ2-3; cdr3_length: 13; v_call: TRBV24-1; clone_size: NA; d_call: NA; cdr3_nt: TGTGCCACCAGTGATTTACCAAGCGATACGCAGTATTTT; cdr3_aa: CATSDLPSDTQYF
j_call: TRBJ2-6; cdr3_length: 15; v_call: TRBV6-2/TRBV6-3; clone_size: many; d_call: NA; cdr3_nt: TGTGCCAGCAGTCGTGGATCATCTGGGGCCAACGTCCTGACTTTC; cdr3_aa: CASSRGSSGANVLTF
j_call: TRBJ1-2; cdr3_length: 13; v_call: TRBV30; clone_size: many; d_call: NA; cdr3_nt: TGTGCCTGGATAGGGGCCCTTTCAAGTGGCTACACCTTC; cdr3_aa: CAWIGALSSGYTF
j_call: TRBJ2-7; cdr3_length: 13; v_call: TRBV4-1; clone_size: few; d_call: TRBD1; cdr3_nt: TGCGCCAGCAGCGCACTACAGGGGAACGAGCAGTACTTC; cdr3_aa: CASSALQGNEQYF
j_call: TRBJ1-2; cdr3_length: 14; v_call: TRBV28; clone_size: many; d_call: TRBD1; cdr3_nt: TGTGCCAGCAGTAGACAGGGGGGGGCCTATGGCTACACCTTC; cdr3_aa: CASSRQGGAYGYTF
j_call: TRBJ1-6; cdr3_length: 13; v_call: TRBV7-9; clone_size: NA; d_call: NA; cdr3_nt: TGTGCCGAAAGCGGGGACGGTAATTCACCCCTCCACTTT; cdr3_aa: CAESGDGNSPLHF
j_call: TRBJ2-7; cdr3_length: 14; v_call: TRBV9; clone_size: few; d_call: NA; cdr3_nt: TGTGCCAGCAGCGTAGCGGAAGGGTTACACGAGCAGTACTTC; cdr3_aa: CASSVAEGLHEQYF
j_call: TRBJ1-4; cdr3_length: 14; v_call: TRBV19; clone_size: many; d_call: NA; cdr3_nt: TGTGCCGCAAACTCAGGGCTGACTAATGAAAAACTGTTTTTT; cdr3_aa: CAANSGLTNEKLFF
j_call: TRBJ1-1; cdr3_length: 12; v_call: TRBV29-1; clone_size: many; d_call: NA; cdr3_nt: TGCAGCGCCAAGACAGTGAACACTGAAGCTTTCTTT; cdr3_aa: CSAKTVNTEAFF
j_call: TRBJ2-1; cdr3_length: 15; v_call: TRBV7-9; clone_size: NA; d_call: NA; cdr3_nt: TGTGCCAGCAGCTTCTGGAGGAGCTCCTACAATGAGCAGTTCTTC; cdr3_aa: CASSFWRSSYNEQFF
j_call: TRBJ1-3; cdr3_length: 12; v_call: TRBV7-8; clone_size: many; d_call: NA; cdr3_nt: TGTGCCAGCAGCTTAGAAGTAAACACCATATATTTT; cdr3_aa: CASSLEVNTIYF
j_call: TRBJ1-4; cdr3_length: 14; v_call: TRBV10-3; clone_size: few; d_call: TRBD1; cdr3_nt: TGTGCCATGTCTCCGGGACAGGAAAATGAAAAACTGTTTTTT; cdr3_aa: CAMSPGQENEKLFF
j_call: TRBJ2-1; cdr3_length: 14; v_call: TRBV5-1; clone_size: few; d_call: TRBD1; cdr3_nt: TGCGCCAGCAGTATAGGGGGCATCGACAATGAGCAGTTCTTC; cdr3_aa: CASSIGGIDNEQFF
j_call: TRBJ2-7; cdr3_length: 16; v_call: TRBV3-1; clone_size: few; d_call: TRBD2; cdr3_nt: TGTGCCAGCAGTCCCGGGACTAGCGGGAGTTCCTACGAGCAGTACTTC; cdr3_aa: CASSPGTSGSSYEQYF
j_call: TRBJ2-1; cdr3_length: 11; v_call: TRBV11-2; clone_size: few; d_call: NA; cdr3_nt: TGTGCCAGCAGCCCACGGGATGAGCAGTTCTTC; cdr3_aa: CASSPRDEQFF